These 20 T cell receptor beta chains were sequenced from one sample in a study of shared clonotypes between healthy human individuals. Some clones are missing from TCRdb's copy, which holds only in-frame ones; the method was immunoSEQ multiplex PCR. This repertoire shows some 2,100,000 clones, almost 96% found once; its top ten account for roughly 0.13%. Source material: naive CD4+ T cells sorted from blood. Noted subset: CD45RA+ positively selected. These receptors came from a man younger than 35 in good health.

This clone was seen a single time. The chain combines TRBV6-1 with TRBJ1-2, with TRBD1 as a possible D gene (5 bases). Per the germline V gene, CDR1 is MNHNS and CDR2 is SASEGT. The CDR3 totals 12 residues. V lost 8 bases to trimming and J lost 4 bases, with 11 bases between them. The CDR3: CASQPGPYGYTF. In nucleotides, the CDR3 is TGTGCCAGCCAACCGGGACCCTATGGCTACACCTTC.

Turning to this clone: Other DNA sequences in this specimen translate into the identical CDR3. CDR3 sequence reads: CAWSVGGSSYEQYF. The CDR3 nucleotides read TGTGCCTGGAGTGTAGGCGGGTCCTCCTACGAGCAGTACTTC. The chain carries TRBV30 and TRBJ2-7; tentative D call: TRBD2 (5 bases). This CDR3 spans 14 amino acids. Germline-derived CDR1 and CDR2 are GTSNPN and SVGIG (reference sequence). Trimming removed 0 bases from V and 0 bases from J, with 9 bases in between.

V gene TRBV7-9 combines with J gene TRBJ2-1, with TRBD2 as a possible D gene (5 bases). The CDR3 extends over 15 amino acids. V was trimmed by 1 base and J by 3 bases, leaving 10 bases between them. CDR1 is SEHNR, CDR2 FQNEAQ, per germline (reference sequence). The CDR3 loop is CASSLGRQGYNEQFF. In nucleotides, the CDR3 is TGTGCCAGCAGCTTAGGGAGGCAAGGCTACAATGAGCAGTTCTTC.

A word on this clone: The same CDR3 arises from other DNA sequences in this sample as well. CDR3 sequence (DNA): TGTGCCAGCAGTTACTCGAGCTGGAACACTGAAGCTTTCTTT. Translated: CASSYSSWNTEAFF. The chain carries TRBV6-5 and TRBJ1-1; D remains ambiguous. The V and J ends lost 0 bases and 1 base respectively, with 6 bases between them. This CDR3 spans 14 amino acids. Germline-derived CDR1 and CDR2 are MNHEY and SVGAGI.

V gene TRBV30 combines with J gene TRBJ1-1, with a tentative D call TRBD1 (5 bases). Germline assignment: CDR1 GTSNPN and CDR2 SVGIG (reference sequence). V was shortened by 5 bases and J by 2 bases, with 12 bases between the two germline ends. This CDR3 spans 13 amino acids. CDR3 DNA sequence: TGTGCCTGGCGGAGGGACGGAAACACTGAAGCTTTCTTT. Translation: CAWRRDGNTEAFF.

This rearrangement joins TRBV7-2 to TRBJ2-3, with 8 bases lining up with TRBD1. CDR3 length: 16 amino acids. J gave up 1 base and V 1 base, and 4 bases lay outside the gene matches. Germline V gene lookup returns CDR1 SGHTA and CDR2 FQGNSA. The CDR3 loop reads CASSLERGQGTDTQYF. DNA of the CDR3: TGTGCCAGCAGCTTAGAGAGGGGACAGGGCACAGATACGCAGTATTTT.

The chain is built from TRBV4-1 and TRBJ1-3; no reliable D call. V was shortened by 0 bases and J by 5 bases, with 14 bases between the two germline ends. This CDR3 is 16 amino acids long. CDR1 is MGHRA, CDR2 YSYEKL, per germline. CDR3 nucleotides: TGCGCCAGCAGCCAAGATCCCCTTCCGGGGAGAAACACCATATATTTT. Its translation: CASSQDPLPGRNTIYF.

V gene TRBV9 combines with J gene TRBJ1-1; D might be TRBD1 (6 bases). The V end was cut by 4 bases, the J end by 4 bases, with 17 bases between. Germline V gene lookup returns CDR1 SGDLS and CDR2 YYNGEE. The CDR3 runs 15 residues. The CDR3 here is CASSLIKGGTTEAFF. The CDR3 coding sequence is TGTGCCAGCAGCCTCATCAAAGGGGGGACCACTGAAGCTTTCTTT.

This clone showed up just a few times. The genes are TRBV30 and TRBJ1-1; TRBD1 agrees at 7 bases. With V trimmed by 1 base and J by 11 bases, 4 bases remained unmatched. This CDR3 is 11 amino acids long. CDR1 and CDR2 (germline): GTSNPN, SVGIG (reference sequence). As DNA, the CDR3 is TGTGCCTGGAGTGGGGACAGCAGGGCTTTCTTT. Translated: CAWSGDSRAFF.

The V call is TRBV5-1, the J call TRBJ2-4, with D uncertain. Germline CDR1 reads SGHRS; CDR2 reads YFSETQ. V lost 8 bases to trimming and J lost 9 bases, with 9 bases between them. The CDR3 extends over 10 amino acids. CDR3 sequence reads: CARLWGIQYF. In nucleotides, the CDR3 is TGCGCCAGATTGTGGGGCATTCAGTACTTC.

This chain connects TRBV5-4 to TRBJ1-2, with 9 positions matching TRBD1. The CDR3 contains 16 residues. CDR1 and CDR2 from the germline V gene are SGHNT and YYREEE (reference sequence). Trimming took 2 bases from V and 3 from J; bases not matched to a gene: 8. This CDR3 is CASSFKRGQGHYGYTF. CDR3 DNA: TGTGCCAGCAGCTTCAAAAGGGGACAGGGTCACTATGGCTACACCTTC.

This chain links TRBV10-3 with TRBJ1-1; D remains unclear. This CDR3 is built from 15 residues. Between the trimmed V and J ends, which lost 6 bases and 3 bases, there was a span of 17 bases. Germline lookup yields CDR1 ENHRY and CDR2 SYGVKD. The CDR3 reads CAISPSTLKHTEAFF. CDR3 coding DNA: TGTGCCATCAGCCCAAGCACCTTAAAACACACTGAAGCTTTCTTT.

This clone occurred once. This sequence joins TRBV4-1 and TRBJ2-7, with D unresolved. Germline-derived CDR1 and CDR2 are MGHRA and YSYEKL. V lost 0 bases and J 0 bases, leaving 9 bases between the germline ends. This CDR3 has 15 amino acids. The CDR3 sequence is CASSQDWSVSYEQYF. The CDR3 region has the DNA TGCGCCAGCAGCCAAGATTGGAGCGTCTCCTACGAGCAGTACTTC.

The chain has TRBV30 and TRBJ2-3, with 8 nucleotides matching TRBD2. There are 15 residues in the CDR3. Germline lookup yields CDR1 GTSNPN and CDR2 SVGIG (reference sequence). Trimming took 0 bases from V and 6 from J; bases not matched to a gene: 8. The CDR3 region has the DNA TGTGCCTGGAGTGTTCGGGGGGGGTCCTTCGATACGCAGTATTTT. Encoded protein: CAWSVRGGSFDTQYF.

CDR3 sequence (DNA): TGTGCCAGCAGCTTAGCTAAATCAGACGGTTATAACACTGAAGCTTTCTTT. It codes for CASSLAKSDGYNTEAFF. The V gene is TRBV7-6, the J gene TRBJ1-1; D ambiguous. This CDR3 has 17 amino acids. With 0 bases removed from V and 2 bases from J, the gap between germline ends came to 16 bases. CDR1 and CDR2 from the germline V gene are SGHVS and FNYEAQ.

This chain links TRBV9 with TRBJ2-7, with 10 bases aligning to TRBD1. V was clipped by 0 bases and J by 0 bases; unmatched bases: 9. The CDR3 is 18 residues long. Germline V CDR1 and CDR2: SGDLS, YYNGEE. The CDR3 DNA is TGTGCCAGCAGCGTAGGTAGGGGGGACAGGGGCGACTCCTACGAGCAGTACTTC. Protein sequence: CASSVGRGDRGDSYEQYF.

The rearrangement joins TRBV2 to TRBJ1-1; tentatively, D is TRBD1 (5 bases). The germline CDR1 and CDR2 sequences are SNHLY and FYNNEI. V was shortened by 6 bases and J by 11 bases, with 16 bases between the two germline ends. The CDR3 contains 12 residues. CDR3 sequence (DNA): TGTGCCAGCAGGGGGACCCCAGTAGAGGCTTTCTTT. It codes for CASRGTPVEAFF.

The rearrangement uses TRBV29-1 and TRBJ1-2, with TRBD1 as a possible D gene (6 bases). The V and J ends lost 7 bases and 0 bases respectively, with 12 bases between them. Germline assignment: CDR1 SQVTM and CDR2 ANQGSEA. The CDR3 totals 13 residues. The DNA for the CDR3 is TGCAGCGCTAGACAGGACCCTAACTATGGCTACACCTTC. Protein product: CSARQDPNYGYTF.

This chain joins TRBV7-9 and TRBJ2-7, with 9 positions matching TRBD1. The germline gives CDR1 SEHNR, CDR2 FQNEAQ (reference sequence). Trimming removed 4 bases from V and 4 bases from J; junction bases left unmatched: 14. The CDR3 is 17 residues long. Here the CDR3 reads CASSSTNTGGRGYEQYF. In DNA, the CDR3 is TGTGCCAGCAGCTCGACTAATACAGGGGGCAGGGGGTACGAGCAGTACTTC.

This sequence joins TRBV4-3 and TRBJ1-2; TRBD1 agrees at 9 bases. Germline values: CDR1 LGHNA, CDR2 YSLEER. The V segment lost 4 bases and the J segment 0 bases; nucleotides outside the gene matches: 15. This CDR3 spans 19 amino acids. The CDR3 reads CASSLLGGQGGTANYGYTF. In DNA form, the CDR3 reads TGCGCCAGCAGCCTTTTAGGGGGACAGGGCGGAACTGCTAACTATGGCTACACCTTC.